The entry below describes one TCR beta chain. The length of the CDR3 is 17 residues. V dropped 4 bases and J dropped 2; count of bases not matched to a gene: 7. The V gene's germline CDR1 is LGHDT and CDR2 YNNKEL (reference sequence). Some clones are missing from TCRdb's copy, which holds only in-frame ones; the method was immunoSEQ multiplex PCR. In the table there are 300,000 to 400,000 clones, roughly 90% of which are singletons. The sample comes from a study of Ad26.COV2.S vaccination and SARS-CoV-2 variants. This sample's treatment: some 19 received Ad26.COV2.S at low or high dose, single or two shots; 5 received placebo; per-sample allocation not given. Sampling was done on day 63 after the first vaccine or placebo injection. Boston provided a donor who was an adult aged 18-55 years.

The rearrangement links TRBV3-1 (or the pseudogene TRBV3-2) to TRBJ2-7, with 14 bases identical to TRBD2. The source is a person aged 18-60 years who received the Ad26.COV2.S COVID-19 vaccine or a placebo. The sequences come from peripheral blood, collected in a trial of Ad26.COV2.S vaccine versus placebo. The CDR3 is CASSPGTSGSIAYEQYF. CDR3 DNA sequence: TGTGCCAGCAGCCCCGGGACTAGCGGGAGTATAGCCTACGAGCAGTACTTC.